The entry that follows covers one TCR beta chain sequence. The antigen remains unidentified. The time point was: blood 2 weeks post-SBRT. The treatment: 15 Gy SBRT to primary tumor, nephrectomy 4 weeks later. Profiled with immunoSEQ multiplex PCR; TCRdb holds only in-frame clones, not every one. The data show just under 80,000 clones, approximately 83% seen once. Trimming took off 0 bases at V and 7 bases at J, with 12 bases between the two ends. The CDR3 runs to 14 residues. Germline V gene sequence: CDR1 WNHNN, CDR2 SYGVQD (reference sequence). This sample was included in a study of radiation and T cells in renal cell carcinoma. Study as a whole: Nephrectomy followed 15 Gy stereotactic body radiation by 4 weeks.

Broader study findings: Baseline intratumoral clonotype presence is unknown without pretreatment biopsies. In blood, top tumor clones expanded by 2 weeks, shrinking by 4.

This TCR came from a woman aged 45-65 years with renal cell carcinoma. The chain couples TRBV10-1 to TRBJ2-5, with D perhaps TRBD1 (6 bases). The material sequenced was blood, taken from a patient whose treatment included radiotherapy and nephrectomy. CDR3 sequence reads: CASSESQGTGTQYF. In nucleotides, the CDR3 is TGCGCCAGCAGTGAGTCCCAGGGGACGGGGACCCAGTACTTC.